Listed below are T cell receptor beta chains from one sample, sequenced in a study of somatic mutations in cytotoxic T cells in rheumatoid arthritis. Clones were sequenced by immunoSEQ multiplex PCR, and TCRdb holds only the in-frame ones, with some missing. The sample has 8,000 to 13,000 clones, around 85% seen once. The sample consisted of CD8+ T cells sorted from blood. All receptors come from a woman aged 45-65 years in good health. Both conserved end residues are part of each CDR3. A D gene is named only where the DNA matches it firmly. Rows may omit the clone size; those that give it use once, few, many or a size class.

NA	TRBD1	TRBV28	15	TRBJ2-7	TGTGCCAGCAGTTTGAATCGAGACAGGGGGCTCGAGCAGTACTTC	CASSLNRDRGLEQYF
NA	NA	TRBV6-5	14	TRBJ1-5	TGTGCCAGCAGTTACTCGACGGGTGTCCAGCCCCAGCATTTT	CASSYSTGVQPQHF
NA	TRBD1	TRBV5-8	15	TRBJ1-3	TGCGCCAGCAGCCGCGACAGGGGGACTGGAAACACCATATATTTT	CASSRDRGTGNTIYF
NA	NA	TRBV11-2	15	TRBJ2-2	TGTGCCAGCAGCTTGAGCAGAGGAAATACCGGGGAGCTGTTTTTT	CASSLSRGNTGELFF
NA	TRBD1	TRBV5-6	14	TRBJ2-7	TGTGCCAGCAGCGCCGGGACAGGGCCCTACGAGCAGTACTTC	CASSAGTGPYEQYF
once	NA	TRBV7-9	12	TRBJ2-3	TGTGCCAGCAGCTTATCTCCGGGTACGCAGTATTTT	CASSLSPGTQYF
NA	TRBD1	TRBV4-3	15	TRBJ1-6	TGCGCCAGCAGCCCGCAGGACAGGGAGGCATCACCCCTCCACTTT	CASSPQDREASPLHF
NA	TRBD1	TRBV25-1	16	TRBJ2-7	TGTGCCAGCAGTGGATACCCCTCCAGGGGGCAAGACGAGCAGTACTTC	CASSGYPSRGQDEQYF
NA	TRBD1	TRBV7-9	16	TRBJ2-5	TGTGCCAGCAGCTTAGCGACAGGGCAGGAGCGAGAGACCCAGTACTTC	CASSLATGQERETQYF
few	NA	TRBV9	15	TRBJ2-2	TGTGCCAGCAGCGTAGGGGGCGACGACACCGGGGAGCTGTTTTTT	CASSVGGDDTGELFF
NA	NA	TRBV18	14	TRBJ1-5	TGTGCCAGCTCACCAGATCACACCAATCAGCCCCAGCATTTT	CASSPDHTNQPQHF
NA	NA	TRBV6-5	15	TRBJ1-6	TGTGCCAGCAGCCTCGGGGGGGGCTATAATTCACCCCTCCACTTT	CASSLGGGYNSPLHF
NA	NA	TRBV10-3	13	TRBJ2-3	TGTGCCATCAGCGACACGAACACAGATACGCAGTATTTT	CAISDTNTDTQYF
NA	TRBD1	TRBV28	21	TRBJ2-7	TGTGCCAGCAGCTCTGAACGCCCCCGGGACAGGGGGCGGATAATCTTCTACGAGCAGTACTTC	CASSSERPRDRGRIIFYEQYF
NA	NA	TRBV19	16	TRBJ2-2	TGTGCCAGTAGTATAGATCTTGAGGGGGACACCGGGGAGCTGTTTTTT	CASSIDLEGDTGELFF
NA	TRBD2	TRBV29-1	13	TRBJ2-1	TGCAGCGTTGAAGGGACTAGCGGGGTTGAGCAGTTCTTC	CSVEGTSGVEQFF